The clone carrying this T cell receptor beta chain was seen a few times. Alongside a J-beta primer mix, a sample-barcoded 5' primer served in a second PCR lasting roughly 7 to 12 cycles. TCRdb itself ran the 5' RACE reads through MiXCR, one entry per CDR3 protein. This sample yields about 560,000 distinct CDR3 sequences, of which 27% are seen a single time; about 3.3% belongs to the top ten. In each sample, at least 6 million PBMCs were isolated. This sample was included in a study of blood T cells in healthy people across ages. Per germline, CDR1 SEHNR and CDR2 FQNEAQ (reference sequence). Trimming cost V 5 bases and J 12 bases, with 14 bases left between them. CDR3 length: 12 amino acids. These data are also associated with another study on T cells of mothers and their children. This second study says: Approximately 3 million TCR beta reads per child versus over 9 million per mother.

The chain has TRBV7-9 and TRBJ2-4, with D maybe TRBD2 (6 bases). The sequencing sample was made of blood. The sequence derives from a boy aged 2-15 years in good health. For the CDR3, the DNA is TGTGCCAGCAGCCAAGCTAGCGACAGTCAGTACTTC. Protein: CASSQASDSQYF.